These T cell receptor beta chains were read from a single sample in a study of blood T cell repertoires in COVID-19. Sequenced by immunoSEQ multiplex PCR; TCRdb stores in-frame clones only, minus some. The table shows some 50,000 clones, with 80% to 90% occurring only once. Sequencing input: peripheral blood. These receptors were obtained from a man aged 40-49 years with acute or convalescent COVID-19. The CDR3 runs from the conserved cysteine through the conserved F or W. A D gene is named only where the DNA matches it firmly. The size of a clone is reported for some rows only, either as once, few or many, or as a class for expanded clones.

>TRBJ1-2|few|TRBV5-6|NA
CASSLAQGRGYGYTF
TGTGCCAGCAGCTTGGCTCAGGGGAGGGGCTATGGCTACACCTTC
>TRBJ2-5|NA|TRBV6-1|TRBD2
CASSEARTSGGLETQYF
TGTGCCAGCAGTGAAGCCCGGACTAGCGGGGGCTTGGAGACCCAGTACTTC
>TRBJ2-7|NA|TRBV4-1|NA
CASSQEGGPYEQYF
TGCGCCAGCAGCCAAGAGGGAGGCCCCTACGAGCAGTACTTC
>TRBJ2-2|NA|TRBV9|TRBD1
CASSGAQRQGGNTGELFF
TGTGCCAGCAGCGGAGCCCAAAGACAGGGGGGCAACACCGGGGAGCTGTTTTTT
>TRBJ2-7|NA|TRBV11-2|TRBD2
CASSFSGGQTYEQYF
TGTGCCAGCAGCTTTAGCGGGGGGCAAACCTACGAGCAGTACTTC
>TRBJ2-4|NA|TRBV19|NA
CASSTLEIAKNIQYF
TGTGCCAGTAGTACCCTAGAAATAGCCAAAAACATTCAGTACTTC
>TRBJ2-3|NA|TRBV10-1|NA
CASSESAQGDTQYF
TGCGCCAGCAGTGAGTCGGCCCAGGGAGATACGCAGTATTTT
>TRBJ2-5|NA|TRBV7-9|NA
CASSLDRFQETQYF
TGTGCCAGCAGCCTCGACAGATTCCAAGAGACCCAGTACTTC
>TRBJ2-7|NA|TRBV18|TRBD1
CASSRSLGQGTYEQYF
TGTGCCAGCTCACGGTCGCTGGGACAGGGCACCTACGAGCAGTACTTC
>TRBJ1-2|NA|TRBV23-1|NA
CASSHPGHRVYGYTF
TGCGCCAGCAGTCACCCGGGACACCGGGTCTATGGCTACACCTTC
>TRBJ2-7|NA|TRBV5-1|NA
CASSLAGIEQYF
TGCGCCAGCAGCTTGGCAGGGATCGAGCAGTACTTC
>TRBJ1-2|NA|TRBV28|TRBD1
CASGSGTGRFNGYTF
TGTGCCAGCGGTTCCGGGACAGGGAGATTTAACGGCTACACCTTC
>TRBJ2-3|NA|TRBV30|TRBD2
CAWIRRLTGIPSGGKIYSTDTQYF
TGTGCCTGGATTCGACGGCTGACAGGGATTCCCAGCGGGGGGAAAATTTATAGCACAGATACGCAGTATTTT
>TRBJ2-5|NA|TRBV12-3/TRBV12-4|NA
CASSLRETQYF
TGTGCCAGCAGTTTGAGGGAGACCCAGTACTTC
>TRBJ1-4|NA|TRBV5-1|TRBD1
CASSLKGWQGEEKLFF
TGCGCCAGCAGCTTGAAGGGGTGGCAGGGGGAAGAAAAACTGTTTTTT
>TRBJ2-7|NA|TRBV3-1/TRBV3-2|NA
CASRPAGHSREQYF
TGTGCCAGCAGGCCGGCGGGCCATTCGCGGGAGCAGTACTTC
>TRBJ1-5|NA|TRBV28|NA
CASRQLLSLGNQPQHF
TGTGCCAGCAGGCAACTCCTCTCCCTGGGCAATCAGCCCCAGCATTTT
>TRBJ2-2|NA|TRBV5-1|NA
CASSLLGGTNTGELFF
TGCGCCAGCAGCTTGCTGGGGGGTACGAACACCGGGGAGCTGTTTTTT
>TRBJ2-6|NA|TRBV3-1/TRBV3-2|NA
CASSARGGSGANVLTF
TGTGCCAGCAGCGCGCGGGGAGGCTCTGGGGCCAACGTCCTGACTTTC
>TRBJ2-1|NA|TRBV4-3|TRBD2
CASSQGTSGYNEQFF
TGCGCCAGCAGCCAAGGGACTAGCGGGTACAATGAGCAGTTCTTC
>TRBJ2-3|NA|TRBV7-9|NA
CASSFPFAGTQYF
TGTGCCAGCAGCTTCCCGTTCGCGGGTACGCAGTATTTT
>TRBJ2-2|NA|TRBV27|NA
CASSLLTGELFF
TGTGCCAGCAGTTTACTCACCGGGGAGCTGTTTTTT
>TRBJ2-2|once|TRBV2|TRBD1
CASKGQAITGELFF
TGTGCCAGCAAGGGACAGGCTATAACCGGGGAGCTGTTTTTT
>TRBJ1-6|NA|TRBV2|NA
CASSVDSTNNSPLHF
TGTGCCAGCAGTGTAGATAGTACCAATAATTCACCCCTCCACTTT
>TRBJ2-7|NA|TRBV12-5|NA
CASGLAAQAGQYF
TGTGCTAGTGGTTTAGCCGCCCAGGCCGGGCAGTACTTC
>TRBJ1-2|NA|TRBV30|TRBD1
CAWIPGQGADGYTF
TGTGCCTGGATCCCCGGACAGGGGGCAGATGGCTACACCTTC
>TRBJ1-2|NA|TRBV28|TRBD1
CASSLGGTAHYGYTF
TGTGCCAGCAGTTTAGGGGGGACAGCCCACTATGGCTACACCTTC
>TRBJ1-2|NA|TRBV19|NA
CASSLQLLRGYTF
TGTGCCAGTAGTCTCCAACTTCTTCGGGGCTACACCTTC
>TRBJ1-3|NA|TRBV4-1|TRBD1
CASSYNTGAGNTIYF
TGCGCCAGCAGCTATAATACAGGGGCAGGAAACACCATATATTTT
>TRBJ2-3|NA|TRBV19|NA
CASSIKNTQYF
TGTGCCAGTAGTATTAAAAATACGCAGTATTTT
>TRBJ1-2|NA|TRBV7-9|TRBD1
CASSLPPGQGGTRGYTF
TGTGCCAGCAGCTTACCCCCAGGACAGGGAGGGACCCGGGGCTACACCTTC
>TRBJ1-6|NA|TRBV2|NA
CASSQRGPSNQSPLHF
TGTGCCAGCAGCCAAAGAGGGCCCTCCAATCAATCACCCCTCCACTTT
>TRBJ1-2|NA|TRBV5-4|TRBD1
CASSGRTGTDYGYTF
TGTGCCAGCAGCGGGCGGACAGGGACCGACTATGGCTACACCTTC
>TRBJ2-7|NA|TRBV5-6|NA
CASNLFGQAYEQYF
TGTGCCAGCAACCTCTTTGGCCAAGCCTACGAGCAGTACTTC
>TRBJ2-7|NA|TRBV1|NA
CTSSQELSCKKYRGRYEQYF
TGCACCAGCAGCCAAGAGCTAAGTTGCAAGAAGTACAGGGGGAGGTACGAGCAGTACTTC
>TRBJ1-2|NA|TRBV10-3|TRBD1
CATKGQGAPNYGYTF
TGTGCCACCAAAGGACAGGGGGCACCTAACTATGGCTACACCTTC
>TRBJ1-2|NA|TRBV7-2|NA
CASSLGGWGYGYTF
TGTGCCAGCAGCTTAGGCGGGTGGGGTTATGGCTACACCTTC
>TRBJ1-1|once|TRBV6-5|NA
CASSSPDKRAAEAFF
TGTGCCAGCAGTTCTCCGGACAAACGAGCCGCTGAAGCTTTCTTT
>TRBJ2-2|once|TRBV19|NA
CASSLSGQRNTGELFF
TGTGCCAGTAGTTTATCCGGACAGAGGAACACCGGGGAGCTGTTTTTT
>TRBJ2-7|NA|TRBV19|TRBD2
CASRGGVEQYF
TGTGCCAGTAGGGGGGGGGTCGAGCAGTACTTC
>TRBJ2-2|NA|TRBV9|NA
CASSVGRGTGELFF
TGTGCCAGCAGCGTAGGTAGAGGAACCGGGGAGCTGTTTTTT
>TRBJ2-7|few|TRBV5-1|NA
CASSYRDISEQYF
TGCGCCAGCAGCTACCGGGACATCAGCGAGCAGTACTTC
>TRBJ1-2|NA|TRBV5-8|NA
CASSLAAGGYTF
TGTGCCAGCAGCTTGGCGGCGGGAGGCTACACCTTC
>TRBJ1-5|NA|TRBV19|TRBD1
CASSNRKGQGIQPQHF
TGTGCCAGTAGTAATCGCAAGGGACAGGGAATACAGCCCCAGCATTTT
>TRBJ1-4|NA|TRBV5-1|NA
CASSPRPGNDEKLFF
TGCGCCAGCAGCCCACGCCCAGGGAATGATGAAAAACTGTTTTTT
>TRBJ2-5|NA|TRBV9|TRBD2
CASSVALSGAAGETQYF
TGTGCCAGCAGCGTAGCCCTTAGCGGGGCGGCAGGAGAGACCCAGTACTTC
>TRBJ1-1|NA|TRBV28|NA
CASSSRTANTEAFF
TGTGCCAGCAGTTCAAGGACAGCGAACACTGAAGCTTTCTTT
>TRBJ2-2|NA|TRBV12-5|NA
CASGQSGGTGELFF
TGTGCTAGTGGTCAATCAGGGGGGACCGGGGAGCTGTTTTTT
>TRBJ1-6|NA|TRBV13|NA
CASSFQGDSPLHF
TGTGCCAGCAGCTTCCAGGGCGACTCACCCCTCCACTTT
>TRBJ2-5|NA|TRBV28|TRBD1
CASSSRPGQGKTDQYF
TGTGCCAGCAGCTCCAGACCGGGACAGGGAAAGACGGACCAGTACTTC
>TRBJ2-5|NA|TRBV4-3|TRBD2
CASSQGGSTSVIVETQYF
TGCGCCAGCAGCCAAGGGGGGTCGACTAGCGTAATCGTAGAGACCCAGTACTTC
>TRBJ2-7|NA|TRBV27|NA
CASSPDIYEQYF
TGTGCCAGCTCCCCAGATATCTACGAGCAGTACTTC
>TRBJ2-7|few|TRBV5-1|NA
CASSLGRAASGEYEQYF
TGCGCCAGCAGCTTAGGGCGGGCGGCTTCAGGGGAATACGAGCAGTACTTC
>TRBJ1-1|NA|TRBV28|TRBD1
CASLTGTVLEAFF
TGTGCCAGCCTCACTGGGACAGTTCTAGAAGCTTTCTTT
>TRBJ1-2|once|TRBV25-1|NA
CASSAFYGYTF
TGTGCCAGCAGTGCCTTCTATGGTTACACCTTC
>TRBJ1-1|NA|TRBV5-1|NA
CASSFLWGSGPAFF
TGCGCCAGCAGCTTTCTATGGGGCTCGGGTCCAGCTTTCTTT
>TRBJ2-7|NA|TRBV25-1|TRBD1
CASSRTDRGEQYF
TGTGCCAGCAGTCGTACAGACAGGGGCGAGCAGTACTTC
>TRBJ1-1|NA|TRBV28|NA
CASSLTGTEAFF
TGTGCCAGCAGTTTGACAGGCACTGAAGCTTTCTTT
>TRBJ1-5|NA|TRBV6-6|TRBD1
CASSPRRDRLNQPQHF
TGTGCCAGCAGCCCTCGCCGGGACAGACTCAATCAGCCCCAGCATTTT
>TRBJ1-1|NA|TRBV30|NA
CASPGKGVNTEAFF
TGTGCCTCCCCTGGAAAGGGGGTGAACACTGAAGCTTTCTTT